This entry describes one T cell receptor beta chain. Its antigen is still unknown. The whole isolated RNA underwent reverse transcription, so sequencing captured expressed TCRB transcripts. The assay was immunoSEQ multiplex PCR, and TCRdb's table has in-frame clones only and misses some. The sample comprises 130,000 to 150,000 clones, less than 15% of which are singletons, and 1% to 1.5% rests with the top ten. The entry originates in a study of beta chain features in type 1 diabetes. Study outcomes and limitations: Type 1 diabetes patients showed a moderate but significant shortening of TCRB CDR3s in all four CD4+ subsets. Any HLA-type effect on TCRB rearrangement remained unresolved here.

The clonotype originates from a man between 18 and 35 years old with type 1 diabetes. Sequencing used central memory CD4+ T cells from blood.

DNA of the CDR3: TGCGCCAGCAGCTTGGGTAACGGTAACACTGAAGCTTTCTTT. Its protein is CASSLGNGNTEAFF. This sequence joins TRBV5-1 and TRBJ1-1; the D is unclear. Germline CDR1 reads SGHRS; CDR2 reads YFSETQ. The CDR3 length is 14 residues. With 0 bases removed from V and 2 bases from J, the gap between germline ends came to 8 bases. The full variable domain, its missing parts supplied by reference TRBV5-1 and TRBJ1-1, is KAGVTQTPRYLIKTRGQQVTLSCSPISGHRSVSWYQQTPGQGLQFLFEYFSETQRNKGNFPGRFSGRQFSNSRSEMNVSTLELGDSALYLCASSLGNGNTEAFFGQGTRLTVV.